The 13 T cell receptor beta chains below were found in one sample sequenced in a study of T cells in Graves' hyperthyroidism and ophthalmopathy. RNA transcripts yielded amplified TCR beta CDR3 regions. The HTBI primer set served for first-round RT-PCR of the TCR CDR3. Each CDR3 protein gets one entry after TCRdb re-called the multiplex PCR reads with MiXCR. The sample consists of more than 600,000 distinct CDR3 sequences, roughly 15% of them appearing once. The sample consisted of blood. These receptors originate from a man between 18 and 29 years old with Graves' hyperthyroidism.

The gene calls are TRBV19 and TRBJ2-7; no firm D call. Germline V gene data show CDR1 as LNHDA and CDR2 as SQIVND (reference sequence). The CDR3 loop spans 12 amino acids. Trimming cost V 3 bases and J 3 bases, with 6 bases left between them. This CDR3 reads CASSMVGYEQYF. The CDR3 nucleotides are TGTGCCAGTAGTATGGTCGGCTACGAGCAGTACTTC.

This clonotype appeared a few times. The chain carries TRBV6-2 or TRBV6-3 and TRBJ1-4; D perhaps matches TRBD1 (5 bases). Germline V gene lookup returns CDR1 MNHEY and CDR2 SVGEGT. V lost 5 bases to trimming and J lost 6 bases, with 13 bases between them. The CDR3 has 14 residues. In nucleotides, the CDR3 is TGTGCCAGCAGTGTCCGAGGGGAGCATGAAAAACTGTTTTTT. Its protein is CASSVRGEHEKLFF.

The V gene is TRBV20-1, the J gene TRBJ2-1; perhaps TRBD1 as D (5 bases). CDR3 length equals 14 residues. The germline gives CDR1 DFQATT, CDR2 SNEGSKA (reference sequence). Trimming took 3 bases from V and 7 from J, leaving 16 bases between them. The CDR3 is CSASPSGHLNEQFF. For the CDR3, the DNA is TGCAGTGCTAGCCCGTCTGGACACCTAAATGAGCAGTTCTTC.

This clonotype was picked up a small number of times. The CDR3 is CSAGASGSSYEQYF. The CDR3 DNA reads as TGCAGTGCAGGGGCTAGCGGGAGCTCCTACGAGCAGTACTTC. The V and J genes are TRBV20-1 and TRBJ2-7, with 10 nucleotides matching TRBD2. Trimming removed 6 bases from V and 0 bases from J; junction bases left unmatched: 5. CDR3 length: 14 amino acids. CDR1 DFQATT and CDR2 SNEGSKA come from the germline V gene (reference sequence).

In this sample, this clonotype turned up many times. The genes are TRBV28 and TRBJ2-7; D is ambiguous. CDR1 is MDHEN and CDR2 is SYDVKM in the germline V gene. CDR3 length: 14 amino acids. V was trimmed by 5 bases and J by 3 bases, leaving 14 bases between them. The CDR3 here is CASSTTRSGYEQYF. The CDR3 coding sequence is TGTGCCAGCAGTACGACCCGGTCTGGCTACGAGCAGTACTTC.

This clonotype was seen repeatedly, ten times or more. The V and J genes are TRBV5-5 and TRBJ2-5; TRBD1 matches at 10 bases. Trimming cost V 5 bases and J 2 bases; bases outside gene matches: 9. Germline V lookup: CDR1 SGHKS, CDR2 YYEKEE (reference sequence). The CDR3 runs 16 residues. Here the CDR3 reads CASSLRTGGRQETQYF. The CDR3 DNA sequence: TGTGCCAGCAGTTTACGGACAGGGGGTCGGCAAGAGACCCAGTACTTC. Filled out from reference TRBV5-5 and TRBJ2-5, the complete variable domain reads DAGVTQSPTHLIKTRGQQVTLRCSPISGHKSVSWYQQVLGQGPQFIFQYYEKEERGRGNFPDRFSARQFPNYSSELNVNALLLGDSALYLCASSLRTGGRQETQYFGPGTRLLVL.

The chain joins TRBV29-1 to TRBJ1-1, with TRBD1 matching 7 bases. V was pared by 3 bases and J by 6 bases, with 1 base of the junction left unmatched. Germline lookup yields CDR1 SQVTM and CDR2 ANQGSEA. This CDR3 has 11 amino acids. The CDR3 region is CSVDRGPEAFF. CDR3 bases: TGCAGCGTTGATAGGGGGCCTGAAGCTTTCTTT.

The chain employs TRBV6-1 and TRBJ2-5; D gene uncertain. Trimming shortened V by 5 bases and J by 1 base, and 11 bases separated the two germline ends. Germline loops: CDR1 MNHNS, CDR2 SASEGT. The CDR3 spans 14 residues. The CDR3 DNA follows: TGTGCCAGCAGTTCTAGAAATGCCCAAGAGACCCAGTACTTC. Translating it yields CASSSRNAQETQYF.

In its sample, this clonotype was seen a few times. This chain joins TRBV11-1 and TRBJ1-3; D unclear. The CDR3 is 14 residues long. Germline values: CDR1 SGHAT, CDR2 FQDESV (reference sequence). V lost 1 base, J lost 7 bases, and 11 bases lay in between. The CDR3 region is CASSLGATPNTIYF. In DNA, the CDR3 is TGTGCCAGCAGCTTAGGCGCGACGCCGAACACCATATATTTT.

This clonotype was seen a handful of times. The V call is TRBV5-1, the J call TRBJ2-2; the D gene is possibly TRBD1 (6 bases). Trimming removed 0 bases from V and 3 bases from J, with 9 bases in between. Germline V gene lookup returns CDR1 SGHRS and CDR2 YFSETQ. CDR3 size: 15 residues. DNA for the CDR3: TGCGCCAGCAGCTTGGAAGGGGGTGACACCGGGGAGCTGTTTTTT. Residues: CASSLEGGDTGELFF. The full variable domain, in which reference TRBV5-1 and TRBJ2-2 provide the parts outside the CDR3, is KAGVTQTPRYLIKTRGQQVTLSCSPISGHRSVSWYQQTPGQGLQFLFEYFSETQRNKGNFPGRFSGRQFSNSRSEMNVSTLELGDSALYLCASSLEGGDTGELFFGEGSRLTVL.

This clonotype showed up many times. The gene calls are TRBV18 and TRBJ1-1; TRBD1 is a possible D gene (5 bases). Germline V gene data show CDR1 as KGHSH and CDR2 as LQKENI. CDR3 length: 14 residues. The V end was cut by 5 bases, the J end by 5 bases, with 15 bases between. The CDR3 region is CASSSGRGRTEAFF. The CDR3 DNA is TGTGCCAGCTCATCTGGACGGGGGAGGACTGAAGCTTTCTTT.

This clonotype was seen at least ten times. The CDR3 nucleotides are TGTGCCAGCAGTGAAGCGGGGACAGGGGATGGAGAGCAGTACTTC. Residues: CASSEAGTGDGEQYF. This chain links TRBV2 with TRBJ2-7, with 10 bases identical to TRBD1. CDR1 SNHLY and CDR2 FYNNEI come from the germline V gene. Losses at the gene ends were 0 bases for V and 7 bases for J; bases not matched to a gene: 6. This CDR3 spans 15 amino acids.

At least ten counts were recorded for this clonotype. The chain uses TRBV27 and TRBJ2-1, with unresolved D. With 6 bases removed from V and 6 bases from J, the gap between germline ends came to 12 bases. CDR3 length: 13 amino acids. From germline, CDR1 is MNHEY and CDR2 SMNVEV (reference sequence). CDR3 sequence: CASSRREFNEQFF. In nucleotides, the CDR3 is TGTGCCAGCAGCCGTAGGGAATTCAATGAGCAGTTCTTC.